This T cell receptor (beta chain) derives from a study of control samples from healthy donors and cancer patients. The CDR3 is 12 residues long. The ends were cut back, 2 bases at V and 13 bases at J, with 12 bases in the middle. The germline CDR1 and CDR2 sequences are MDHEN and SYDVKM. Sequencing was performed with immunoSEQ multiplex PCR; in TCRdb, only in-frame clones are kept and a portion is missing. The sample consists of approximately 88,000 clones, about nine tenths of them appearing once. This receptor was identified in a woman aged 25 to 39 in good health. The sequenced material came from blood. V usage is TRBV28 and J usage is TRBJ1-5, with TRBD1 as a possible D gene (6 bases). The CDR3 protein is CASSLRSGQQHF. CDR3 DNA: TGTGCCAGCAGTTTAAGGTCCGGACAGCAGCATTTT.